A selection of T cell receptor beta chains follows, all from one sample in a study of memory CD4+ T cells and cytomegalovirus serostatus. Produced via immunoSEQ multiplex PCR; TCRdb's table is partial and in-frame only. The data contain 80,000 or so clones, roughly 78% of them seen just once; the ten biggest clones take up about 2.5%. The sequencing sample was made of memory CD4+ T cells from blood. All receptors derive from an adult in good health and CMV-seropositive. CDR3s include the opening cysteine and the closing phenylalanine or tryptophan. Each record gives: clone size, J gene, D gene, V gene, CDR3 length, CDR3 DNA, CDR3 protein. The D gene is left open where the match is weak. Some rows have no size entry. The others give once, few or many, or a class for an expanded clone.

abundance: NA
j_gene: TRBJ2-7
d_gene: NA
v_gene: TRBV2
len: 14
CDR3nt: TGTGCCACCAACCTAGGGGTCCCCTCCTACGAGCAGTACTTC
CDR3aa: CATNLGVPSYEQYF

abundance: NA
j_gene: TRBJ1-3
d_gene: NA
v_gene: TRBV10-3
len: 16
CDR3nt: TGTGCCATCAGTGATTGGGACGGATCCTCTGGAAACACCATATATTTT
CDR3aa: CAISDWDGSSGNTIYF

abundance: NA
j_gene: TRBJ2-5
d_gene: TRBD2
v_gene: TRBV11-2
len: 14
CDR3nt: TGTGCCAGCAATGATAGGCGGGAGGGAGAGACCCAGTACTTC
CDR3aa: CASNDRREGETQYF

abundance: NA
j_gene: TRBJ1-2
d_gene: NA
v_gene: TRBV2
len: 15
CDR3nt: TGTGCCACTCCTATTCCCGCAGGGCCCTTCTCTGGCTACACCTTC
CDR3aa: CATPIPAGPFSGYTF

abundance: once
j_gene: TRBJ2-3
d_gene: NA
v_gene: TRBV29-1
len: 13
CDR3nt: TGCAGCGTCCAGGTGGGGCAGAGAGATACGCAGTATTTT
CDR3aa: CSVQVGQRDTQYF

abundance: NA
j_gene: TRBJ1-2
d_gene: NA
v_gene: TRBV10-3
len: 13
CDR3nt: TGTGCCATCAGTGATCCCAGTGGATATGGCTACACCTTC
CDR3aa: CAISDPSGYGYTF

abundance: NA
j_gene: TRBJ2-2
d_gene: NA
v_gene: TRBV5-5
len: 14
CDR3nt: TGTGCCAGCAGCTCCGCGGGGAGGACCGGGGAGCTGTTTTTT
CDR3aa: CASSSAGRTGELFF

abundance: NA
j_gene: TRBJ1-1
d_gene: NA
v_gene: TRBV2
len: 15
CDR3nt: TGTGCCAGCAGCGACGAGACAGCTATGAACACTGAAGCTTTCTTT
CDR3aa: CASSDETAMNTEAFF

abundance: medium-sized
j_gene: TRBJ2-7
d_gene: TRBD2
v_gene: TRBV30
len: 12
CDR3nt: TGTGCCTGGAGTCGGGGGGCCTACGAGCAGTACTTC
CDR3aa: CAWSRGAYEQYF

abundance: NA
j_gene: TRBJ1-5
d_gene: TRBD1
v_gene: TRBV7-2
len: 15
CDR3nt: TGTGCCAGCAGCTTAGGACAGGGGGCGGCTCAGCCCCAGCATTTT
CDR3aa: CASSLGQGAAQPQHF

abundance: NA
j_gene: TRBJ1-2
d_gene: NA
v_gene: TRBV2
len: 12
CDR3nt: TGTGCCAGCAGTGACGACCAGGATGGCTACACCTTC
CDR3aa: CASSDDQDGYTF

abundance: NA
j_gene: TRBJ1-5
d_gene: NA
v_gene: TRBV4-3
len: 13
CDR3nt: TGCGCCAGCAGCCAAGATTGGACCCAGCCCCAGCATTTT
CDR3aa: CASSQDWTQPQHF

abundance: NA
j_gene: TRBJ1-4
d_gene: TRBD1
v_gene: TRBV19
len: 14
CDR3nt: TGTGCCGTCTCTCCCGGGACAGCGAATGAAAAACTGTTTTTT
CDR3aa: CAVSPGTANEKLFF

abundance: few
j_gene: TRBJ1-1
d_gene: NA
v_gene: TRBV6-5
len: 15
CDR3nt: TGTGCCAGCAGTTACGGTGGGCAGTGGAACACTGAAGCTTTCTTT
CDR3aa: CASSYGGQWNTEAFF

abundance: NA
j_gene: TRBJ2-1
d_gene: NA
v_gene: TRBV30
len: 13
CDR3nt: TGTGCCTGGTCGGCGAGGGTCGACAATGAGCAGTTCTTC
CDR3aa: CAWSARVDNEQFF

abundance: NA
j_gene: TRBJ2-5
d_gene: NA
v_gene: TRBV5-1
len: 15
CDR3nt: TGCGCCAGCAGCCCGGCGGCAGGGGCCCAAGAGACCCAGTACTTC
CDR3aa: CASSPAAGAQETQYF

abundance: NA
j_gene: TRBJ1-5
d_gene: NA
v_gene: TRBV10-3
len: 13
CDR3nt: TGTGCCATCGGCAGGGAAATGAATCAGCCCCAGCATTTT
CDR3aa: CAIGREMNQPQHF

abundance: once
j_gene: TRBJ1-5
d_gene: NA
v_gene: TRBV2
len: 15
CDR3nt: TGTGCCAGCAGGCAATCGGGAAATAGCAATCAGCCCCAGCATTTT
CDR3aa: CASRQSGNSNQPQHF

abundance: NA
j_gene: TRBJ2-5
d_gene: TRBD2
v_gene: TRBV4-3
len: 15
CDR3nt: TGCGCCAGCAGCCAAGTACTAGCGGGAGAAGAGACCCAGTACTTC
CDR3aa: CASSQVLAGEETQYF

abundance: once
j_gene: TRBJ1-4
d_gene: TRBD1
v_gene: TRBV6-5
len: 15
CDR3nt: TGTGCCAGCAGTTACTCCGATGGGACAGCTGGAAAACTGTTTTTT
CDR3aa: CASSYSDGTAGKLFF

abundance: NA
j_gene: TRBJ2-5
d_gene: NA
v_gene: TRBV21-1
len: 17
CDR3nt: TGTGCCACCAGCGGTGGACAGGCGGCTAGCGCTGAAGAGACCCAGTACTTC
CDR3aa: CATSGGQAASAEETQYF

abundance: NA
j_gene: TRBJ1-6
d_gene: TRBD1
v_gene: TRBV19
len: 14
CDR3nt: TGTGCCAGTAGAGCCGGGACAGGGTTTTCACCCCTCCACTTT
CDR3aa: CASRAGTGFSPLHF

abundance: NA
j_gene: TRBJ2-6
d_gene: NA
v_gene: TRBV7-8
len: 18
CDR3nt: TGTGCCAGCAGCTTAATACAGGGACCCCTGAGGGGGGCCAACGTCCTGACTTTC
CDR3aa: CASSLIQGPLRGANVLTF

abundance: NA
j_gene: TRBJ1-3
d_gene: NA
v_gene: TRBV7-2
len: 15
CDR3nt: TGTGCCAGCAGCTTAGTTGCGGGTTCTGGAAACACCATATATTTT
CDR3aa: CASSLVAGSGNTIYF

abundance: NA
j_gene: TRBJ2-1
d_gene: NA
v_gene: TRBV15
len: 15
CDR3nt: TGTGCCACCAGCAGAGATCTCGGGTCTTTCGATGAGCAGTTCTTC
CDR3aa: CATSRDLGSFDEQFF

abundance: NA
j_gene: TRBJ2-3
d_gene: TRBD2
v_gene: TRBV2
len: 15
CDR3nt: TGTGCCAGCAGTGTAAGCGGGGGCATCACAGATACGCAGTATTTT
CDR3aa: CASSVSGGITDTQYF

abundance: NA
j_gene: TRBJ2-2
d_gene: NA
v_gene: TRBV19
len: 14
CDR3nt: TGTGCCAGTAGAGGGCTCGCGAACACCGGGGAGCTGTTTTTT
CDR3aa: CASRGLANTGELFF

abundance: NA
j_gene: TRBJ1-3
d_gene: TRBD1
v_gene: TRBV7-2
len: 18
CDR3nt: TGTGCCAGCAGCTTAAGGGGCAGGGGGCCCCTCTCTGGAAACACCATATATTTT
CDR3aa: CASSLRGRGPLSGNTIYF